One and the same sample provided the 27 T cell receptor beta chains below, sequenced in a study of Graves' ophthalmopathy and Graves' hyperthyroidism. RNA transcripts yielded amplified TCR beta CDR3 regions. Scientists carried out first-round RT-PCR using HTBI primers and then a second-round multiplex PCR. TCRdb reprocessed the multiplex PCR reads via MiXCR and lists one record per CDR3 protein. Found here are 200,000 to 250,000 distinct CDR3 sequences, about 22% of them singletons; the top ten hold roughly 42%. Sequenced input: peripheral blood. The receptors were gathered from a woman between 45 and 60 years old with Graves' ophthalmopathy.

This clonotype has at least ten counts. The CDR3 sequence is CASSYSIGEGRNEQFF. The CDR3 coding sequence is TGTGCCAGCAGTTACTCGATTGGGGAGGGGAGGAATGAGCAGTTCTTC. The rearrangement uses TRBV6-5 and TRBJ2-1; TRBD2 matches 7 bases. V was pared by 0 bases and J by 7 bases, with 9 bases of the junction left unmatched. The CDR3 sequence is 16 residues long. CDR1 and CDR2 (germline): MNHEY, SVGAGI.

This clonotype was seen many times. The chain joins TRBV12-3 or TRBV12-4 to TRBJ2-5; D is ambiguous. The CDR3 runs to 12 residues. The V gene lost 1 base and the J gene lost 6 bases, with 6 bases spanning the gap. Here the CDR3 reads CASSLDLQTQYF. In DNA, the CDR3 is TGTGCCAGCAGTTTAGACCTCCAGACCCAGTACTTC.

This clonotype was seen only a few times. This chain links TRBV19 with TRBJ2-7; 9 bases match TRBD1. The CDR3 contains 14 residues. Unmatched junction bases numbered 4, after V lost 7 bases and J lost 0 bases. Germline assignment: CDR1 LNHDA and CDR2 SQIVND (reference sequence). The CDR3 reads CASKIQGASYEQYF. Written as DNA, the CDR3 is TGTGCCAGTAAAATACAGGGGGCCTCCTACGAGCAGTACTTC.

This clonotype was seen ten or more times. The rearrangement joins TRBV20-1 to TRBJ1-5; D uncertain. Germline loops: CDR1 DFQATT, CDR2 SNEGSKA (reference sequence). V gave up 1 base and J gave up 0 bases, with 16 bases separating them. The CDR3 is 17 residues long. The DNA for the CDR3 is TGCAGTGCTAGAGTTGGCAATGCGGGGTATAGCAATCAGCCCCAGCATTTT. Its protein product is CSARVGNAGYSNQPQHF.

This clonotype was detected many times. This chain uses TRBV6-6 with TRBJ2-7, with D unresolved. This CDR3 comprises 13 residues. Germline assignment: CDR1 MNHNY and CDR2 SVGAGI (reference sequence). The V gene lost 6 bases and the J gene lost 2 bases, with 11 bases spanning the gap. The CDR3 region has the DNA TGTGCCAGCAGAAAGGAGAGCACCTACGAGCAGTACTTC. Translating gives CASRKESTYEQYF.

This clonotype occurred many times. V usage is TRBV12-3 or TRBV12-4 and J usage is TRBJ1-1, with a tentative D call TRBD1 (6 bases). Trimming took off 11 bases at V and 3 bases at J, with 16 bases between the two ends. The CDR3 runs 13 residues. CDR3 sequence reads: CARIRGGDTEAFF. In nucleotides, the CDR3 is TGTGCCCGTATAAGGGGGGGTGACACTGAAGCTTTCTTT.

For the CDR3, the DNA is TGTGCCAGCAGTTTATGGTCCCGGGGGGCCATGAACACTGAAGCTTTCTTT. It specifies CASSLWSRGAMNTEAFF. The chain has TRBV28 and TRBJ1-1; perhaps TRBD1 as D (6 bases). The germline CDR1 and CDR2 sequences are MDHEN and SYDVKM. This CDR3 spans 17 amino acids. V shed 0 bases and J shed 0 bases, with 14 bases lying between them. Looking up the rest from reference TRBV28 and TRBJ1-1 gives the full variable domain: DVKVTQSSRYLVKRTGEKVFLECVQDMDHENMFWYRQDPGLGLRLIYFSYDVKMKEKGDIPEGYSVSREKKERFSLILESASTNQTSMYLCASSLWSRGAMNTEAFFGQGTRLTVV.

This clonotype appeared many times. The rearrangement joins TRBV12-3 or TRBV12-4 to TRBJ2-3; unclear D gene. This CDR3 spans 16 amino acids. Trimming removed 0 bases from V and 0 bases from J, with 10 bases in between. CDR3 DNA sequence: TGTGCCAGCAGTTTAGCGCGGAGAACTAGCACAGATACGCAGTATTTT. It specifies CASSLARRTSTDTQYF.

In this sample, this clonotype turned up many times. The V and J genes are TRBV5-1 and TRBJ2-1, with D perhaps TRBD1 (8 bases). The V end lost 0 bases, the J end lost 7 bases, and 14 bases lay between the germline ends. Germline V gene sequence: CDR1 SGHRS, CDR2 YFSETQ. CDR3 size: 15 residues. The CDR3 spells CASSLGQGRGNEQFF. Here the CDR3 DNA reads TGCGCCAGCAGCTTGGGACAGGGGAGGGGAAATGAGCAGTTCTTC.

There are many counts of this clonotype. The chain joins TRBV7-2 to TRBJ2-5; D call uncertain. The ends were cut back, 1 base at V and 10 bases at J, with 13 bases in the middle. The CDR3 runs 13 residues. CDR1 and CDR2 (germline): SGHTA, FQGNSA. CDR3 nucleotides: TGTGCCAGCAGCTTAGTAGGTGACGGTCTCCAGTACTTC. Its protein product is CASSLVGDGLQYF. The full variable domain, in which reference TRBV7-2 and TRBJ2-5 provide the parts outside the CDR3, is GAGVSQSPSNKVTEKGKDVELRCDPISGHTALYWYRQSLGQGLEFLIYFQGNSAPDKSGLPSDRFSAERTGGSVSTLTIQRTQQEDSAVYLCASSLVGDGLQYFGPGTRLLVL.

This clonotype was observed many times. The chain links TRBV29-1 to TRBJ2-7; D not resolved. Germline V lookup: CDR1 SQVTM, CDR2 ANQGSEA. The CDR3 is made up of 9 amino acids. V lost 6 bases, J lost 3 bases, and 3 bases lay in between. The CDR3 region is CSVSYEQYF. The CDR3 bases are TGCAGCGTGAGCTACGAGCAGTACTTC.

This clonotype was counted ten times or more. CDR3 in amino acids: CASIEGNSPLHF. The DNA for the CDR3 is TGTGCCAGCATCGAAGGGAATTCACCCCTCCACTTT. This chain connects TRBV6-1 to TRBJ1-6; the D is unclear. V lost 7 bases and J lost 7, with 8 bases in between. The CDR3 extends over 12 amino acids. From germline, CDR1 is MNHNS and CDR2 SASEGT.

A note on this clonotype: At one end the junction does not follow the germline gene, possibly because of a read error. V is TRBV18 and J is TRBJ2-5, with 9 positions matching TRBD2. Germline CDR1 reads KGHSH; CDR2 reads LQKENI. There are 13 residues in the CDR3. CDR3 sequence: CARRTSVSETQYF. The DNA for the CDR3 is TGTGCCAGAAGGACTAGCGTTTCGGAGACACAGTACTTC.

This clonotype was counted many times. CDR3 protein: CASSLGQQGYTF. Here the CDR3 DNA reads TGTGCCAGCAGCCTGGGACAGCAGGGCTACACCTTC. This chain uses TRBV2 with TRBJ1-2; 7 bases agree with TRBD1. This CDR3 spans 12 amino acids. Germline V gives CDR1 SNHLY, CDR2 FYNNEI. Germline trimming cut 6 bases from V and 8 bases from J; bases unmatched to any gene: 6.

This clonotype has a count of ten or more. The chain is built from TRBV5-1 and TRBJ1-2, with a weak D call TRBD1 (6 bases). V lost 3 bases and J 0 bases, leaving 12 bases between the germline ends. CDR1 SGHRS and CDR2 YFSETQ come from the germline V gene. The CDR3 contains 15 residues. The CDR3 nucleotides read TGCGCCAGCAGCTCGACGACAGGAACTAACTATGGCTACACCTTC. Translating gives CASSSTTGTNYGYTF.

The CDR3 is CASSERRVNSPLHF. In DNA, the CDR3 is TGTGCCAGCAGTGAGCGCAGGGTTAATTCACCCCTCCACTTT. The chain uses TRBV2 and TRBJ1-6; perhaps TRBD1 as D (5 bases). Per the germline V gene, CDR1 is SNHLY and CDR2 is FYNNEI. This CDR3 comprises 14 residues. Trimming took 3 bases from V and 6 from J, leaving 9 bases between them.

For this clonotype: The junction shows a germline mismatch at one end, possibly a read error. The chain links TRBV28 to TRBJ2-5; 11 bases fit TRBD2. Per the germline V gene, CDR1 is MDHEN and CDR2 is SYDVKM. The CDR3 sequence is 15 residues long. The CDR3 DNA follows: TGTGCCAGCAGTTTTGCCGGGACTAGCGGAGAGACCCAGAACTTC. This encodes CASSFAGTSGETQNF.

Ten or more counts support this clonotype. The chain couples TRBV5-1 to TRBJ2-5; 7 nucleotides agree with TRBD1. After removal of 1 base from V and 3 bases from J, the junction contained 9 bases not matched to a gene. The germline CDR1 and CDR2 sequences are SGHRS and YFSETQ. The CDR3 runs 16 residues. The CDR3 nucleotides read TGCGCCAGCAGCTTGCCTCAGGACAGGATCGAAGAGACCCAGTACTTC. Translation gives CASSLPQDRIEETQYF.

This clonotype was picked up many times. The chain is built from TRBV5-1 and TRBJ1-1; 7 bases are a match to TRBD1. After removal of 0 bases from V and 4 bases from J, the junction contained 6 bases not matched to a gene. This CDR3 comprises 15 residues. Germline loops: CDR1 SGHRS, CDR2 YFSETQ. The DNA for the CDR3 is TGCGCCAGCAGCTTGGAGGAGCCAGGGGGCACTGAAGCTTTCTTT. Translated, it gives CASSLEEPGGTEAFF.

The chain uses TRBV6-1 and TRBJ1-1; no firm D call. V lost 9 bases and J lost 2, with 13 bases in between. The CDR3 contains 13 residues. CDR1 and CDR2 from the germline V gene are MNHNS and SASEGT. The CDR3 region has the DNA TGTGCCAGTGCTGATCTAAGAAACACTGAAGCTTTCTTT. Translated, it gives CASADLRNTEAFF.

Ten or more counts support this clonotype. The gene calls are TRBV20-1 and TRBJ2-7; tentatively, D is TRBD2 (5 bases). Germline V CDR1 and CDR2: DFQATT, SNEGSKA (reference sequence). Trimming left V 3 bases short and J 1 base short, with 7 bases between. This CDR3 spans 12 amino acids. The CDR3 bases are TGCAGTGCTAGGGGGAGTTCCTACGAGCAGTACTTC. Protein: CSARGSSYEQYF.

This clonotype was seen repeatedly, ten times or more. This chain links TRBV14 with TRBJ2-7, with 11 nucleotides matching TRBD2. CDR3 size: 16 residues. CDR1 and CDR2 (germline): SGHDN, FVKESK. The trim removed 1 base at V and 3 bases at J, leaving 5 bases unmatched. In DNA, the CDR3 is TGTGCCAGCAGCCAAGTTCCGGGACTAGCGGACTACGAGCAGTACTTC. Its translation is CASSQVPGLADYEQYF.

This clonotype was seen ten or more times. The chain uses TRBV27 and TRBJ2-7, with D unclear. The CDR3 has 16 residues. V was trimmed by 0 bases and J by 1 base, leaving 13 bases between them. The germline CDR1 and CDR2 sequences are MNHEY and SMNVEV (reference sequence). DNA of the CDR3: TGTGCCAGCAGTTTATCAAGTCTAAGCAGGTCCTACGAGCAGTACTTC. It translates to CASSLSSLSRSYEQYF.

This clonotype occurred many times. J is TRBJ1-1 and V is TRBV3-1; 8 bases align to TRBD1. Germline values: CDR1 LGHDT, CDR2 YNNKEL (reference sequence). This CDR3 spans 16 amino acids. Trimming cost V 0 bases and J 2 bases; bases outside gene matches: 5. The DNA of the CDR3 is TGTGCCAGCAGCCAAGATATGGGACAGGTCAACACTGAAGCTTTCTTT. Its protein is CASSQDMGQVNTEAFF.

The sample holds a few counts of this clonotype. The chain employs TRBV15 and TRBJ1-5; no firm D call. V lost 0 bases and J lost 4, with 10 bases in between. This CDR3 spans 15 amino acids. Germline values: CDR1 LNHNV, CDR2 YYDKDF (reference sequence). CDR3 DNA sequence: TGTGCCACCAGCAGAGATCTGGCCGTTAATCAGCCCCAGCATTTT. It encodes CATSRDLAVNQPQHF.

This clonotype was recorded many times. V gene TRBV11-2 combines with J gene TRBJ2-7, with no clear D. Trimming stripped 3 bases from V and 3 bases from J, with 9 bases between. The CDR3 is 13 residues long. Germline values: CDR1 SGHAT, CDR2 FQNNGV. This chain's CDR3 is CASSFSSYYEQYF. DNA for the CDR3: TGTGCCAGCAGCTTCAGCTCATACTACGAGCAGTACTTC.

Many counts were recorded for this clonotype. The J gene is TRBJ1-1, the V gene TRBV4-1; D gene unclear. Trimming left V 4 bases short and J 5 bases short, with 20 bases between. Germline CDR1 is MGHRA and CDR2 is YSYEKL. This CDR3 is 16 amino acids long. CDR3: CASSPAATDLGTEAFF. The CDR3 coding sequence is TGCGCCAGCAGCCCAGCCGCTACAGATCTTGGGACTGAAGCTTTCTTT.